This TCR beta chain derives from a study of blood T cell repertoires in COVID-19. Profiling relied on immunoSEQ multiplex PCR, and the TCRdb table lists in-frame clones only, not all of them. In the table there are roughly 400,000 clones, 70% to 90% of which are singletons. Within 2 weeks of study entry, exposed participants had contacted a PCR-confirmed or clinician-diagnosed COVID-19 case. V shed 1 base, J shed 6 bases, and the junction held 4 bases outside the gene matches. The germline V gene has CDR1 PRHDT and CDR2 FYEKMQ (reference sequence). The CDR3 spans 14 residues. This receptor was obtained from a woman younger than 35 who had been exposed to COVID-19. This chain connects TRBV13 to TRBJ2-3; TRBD2 matches 7 bases. Sequencing was carried out using PBMCs or T cells enriched from blood (not recorded which). Written as DNA, the CDR3 is TGTGCCAGCAGCTTAGTGGGAGGGCCGGATACGCAGTATTTT. Translated, it gives CASSLVGGPDTQYF.